This T cell receptor (beta chain) was profiled in a study of regulatory T cells in long-lasting Graves disease. The study, taken as a whole, reports: Among persistent patients, a larger number of public clonotypes were shared (around 2,700) than among newly diagnosed patients (about 950). TRBV28, TRBJ1-2 and TRBJ2-5 were segments that persistent disease favored.

Time point meaning: persistent/refractory GD, antithyroid drugs over 5 years with positive TRAb. Isolated PBMC RNA provided the starting material for the TCR library. CDR3 size: 10 residues. Germline values: CDR1 SQVTM, CDR2 ANQGSEA. J was trimmed by 7 bases and V by 7 bases; bases with no gene match: 4. Library construction for TCR beta used iRepertoire HTBI primers and Arm-PCR of CDR3 regions. TCRdb redid the calling of the multiplex PCR reads with MiXCR, one entry per CDR3 protein. The table has about 460,000 distinct CDR3 sequences, 20% to 25% seen once; the top ten hold 13%. Remarks on this clonotype: What it binds is unknown.

The clonotype comes from a female donor with Graves disease. The genes are TRBV29-1 and TRBJ2-7, with 7 bases lining up with TRBD1. This specimen was peripheral blood mononuclear cells (PBMCs), taken when the disease was refractory, from a patient treated with antithyroid drugs. The CDR3 nucleotides read TGCAGCGCCAGGGACAGAGAGCAGTACTTC. Translated: CSARDREQYF.